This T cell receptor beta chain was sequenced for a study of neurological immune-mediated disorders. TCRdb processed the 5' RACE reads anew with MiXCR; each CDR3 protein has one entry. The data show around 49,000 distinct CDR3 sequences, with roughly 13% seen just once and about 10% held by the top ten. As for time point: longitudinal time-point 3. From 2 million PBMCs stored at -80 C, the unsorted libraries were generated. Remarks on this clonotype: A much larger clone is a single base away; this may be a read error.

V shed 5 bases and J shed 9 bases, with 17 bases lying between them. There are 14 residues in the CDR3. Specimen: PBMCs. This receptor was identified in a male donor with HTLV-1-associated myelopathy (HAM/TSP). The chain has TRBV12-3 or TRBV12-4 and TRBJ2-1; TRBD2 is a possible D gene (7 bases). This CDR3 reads CASSLRGAVGEQFF. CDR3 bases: TGTGCCAGCAGTCTCCGGGGGGCGGTGGGTGAGCAGTTCTTC.